This TCR beta chain was recovered during a study of blood T cell repertoires in COVID-19. This CDR3 comprises 15 residues. V was cut by 0 bases and J by 5 bases, with 13 bases left in between. Germline V lookup: CDR1 SGHDN, CDR2 FVKESK. Sequenced by immunoSEQ multiplex PCR; TCRdb stores in-frame clones only, minus some. The sample has a few hundred thousand clones; 80% to 95% are singletons. What was sequenced was peripheral blood. The receptor comes from a person aged 18 to 30 with COVID-19, enrolled during active disease. The chain uses TRBV14 and TRBJ1-1; D remains unclear. For the CDR3, the DNA is TGTGCCAGCAGCCAAGAGGGCCCGTCAAGGACTGAAGCTTTCTTT. Translating gives CASSQEGPSRTEAFF. Supplemented by reference TRBV14 and TRBJ1-1, the full variable domain reads EAGVTQFPSHSVIEKGQTVTLRCDPISGHDNLYWYRRVMGKEIKFLLHFVKESKQDESGMPNNRFLAERTGGTYSTLKVQPAELEDSGVYFCASSQEGPSRTEAFFGQGTRLTVV.